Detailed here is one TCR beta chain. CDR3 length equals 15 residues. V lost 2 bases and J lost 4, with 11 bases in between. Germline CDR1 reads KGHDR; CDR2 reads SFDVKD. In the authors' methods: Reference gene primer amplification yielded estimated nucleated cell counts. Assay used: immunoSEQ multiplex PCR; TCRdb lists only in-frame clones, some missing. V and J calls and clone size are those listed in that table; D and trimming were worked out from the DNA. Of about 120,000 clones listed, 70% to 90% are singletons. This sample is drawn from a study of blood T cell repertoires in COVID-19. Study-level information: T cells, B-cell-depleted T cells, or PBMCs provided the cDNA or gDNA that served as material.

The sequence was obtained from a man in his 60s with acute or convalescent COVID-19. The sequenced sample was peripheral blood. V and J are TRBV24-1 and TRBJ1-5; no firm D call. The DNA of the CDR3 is TGTGCCACCAGTGATTCTAACAGTCCAAATCAGCCCCAGCATTTT. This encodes CATSDSNSPNQPQHF.